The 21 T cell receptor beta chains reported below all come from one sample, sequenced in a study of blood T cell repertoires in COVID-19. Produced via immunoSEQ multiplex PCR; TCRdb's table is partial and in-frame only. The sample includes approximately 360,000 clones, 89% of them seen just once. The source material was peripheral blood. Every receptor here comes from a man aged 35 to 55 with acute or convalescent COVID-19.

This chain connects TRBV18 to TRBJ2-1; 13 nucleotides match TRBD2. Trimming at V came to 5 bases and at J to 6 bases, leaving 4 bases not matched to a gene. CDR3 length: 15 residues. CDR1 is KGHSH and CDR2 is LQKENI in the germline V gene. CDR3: CASSGGLAGVNEQFF. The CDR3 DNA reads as TGTGCCAGCTCAGGTGGACTAGCGGGAGTCAATGAGCAGTTCTTC.

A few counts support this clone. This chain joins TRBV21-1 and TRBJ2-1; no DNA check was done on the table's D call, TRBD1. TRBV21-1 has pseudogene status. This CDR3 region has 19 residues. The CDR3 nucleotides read TGTGCCAGCAGCAAAGCGGGGACAGGGTCCTCAAGCTCCTACAATGAGCAGTTCTTC. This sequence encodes CASSKAGTGSSSSYNEQFF.

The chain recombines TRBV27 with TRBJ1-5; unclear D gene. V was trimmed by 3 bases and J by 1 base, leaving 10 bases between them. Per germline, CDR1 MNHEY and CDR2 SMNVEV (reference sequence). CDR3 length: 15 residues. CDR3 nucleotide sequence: TGTGCCAGCAGTTTGTGGGCAGCAAGCAATCAGCCCCAGCATTTT. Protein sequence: CASSLWAASNQPQHF.

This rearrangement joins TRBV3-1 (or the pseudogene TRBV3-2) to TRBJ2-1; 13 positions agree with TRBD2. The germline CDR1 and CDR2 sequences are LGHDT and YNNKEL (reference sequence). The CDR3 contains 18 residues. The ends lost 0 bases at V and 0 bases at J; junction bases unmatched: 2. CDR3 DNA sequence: TGTGCCAGCAGCCAAGACCGACTAGCGGGAGGCTCCTACAATGAGCAGTTCTTC. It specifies CASSQDRLAGGSYNEQFF.

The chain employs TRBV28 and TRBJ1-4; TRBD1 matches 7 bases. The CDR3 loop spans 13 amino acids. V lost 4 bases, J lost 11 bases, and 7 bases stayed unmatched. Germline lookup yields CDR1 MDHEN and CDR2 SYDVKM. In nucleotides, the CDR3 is TGTGCCAGCAGTTCGACAGGGCCTAGGAAACTGTTTTTT. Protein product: CASSSTGPRKLFF.

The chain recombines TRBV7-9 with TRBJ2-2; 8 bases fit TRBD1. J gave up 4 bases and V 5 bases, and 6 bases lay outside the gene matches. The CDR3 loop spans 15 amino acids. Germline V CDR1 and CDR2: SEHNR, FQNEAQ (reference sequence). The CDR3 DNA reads TGTGCCAGCAGCCGATTCAGGGGGCGCACCGGGGAGCTGTTTTTT. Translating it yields CASSRFRGRTGELFF.

The CDR3 protein is CASSTSGTSIYEQYF. The CDR3 DNA follows: TGTGCCAGCAGCACATCCGGGACTAGCATCTACGAGCAGTACTTC. The chain is built from TRBV2 and TRBJ2-7, with TRBD2 matching over 9 bases. Germline-derived CDR1 and CDR2 are SNHLY and FYNNEI. J lost 3 bases, V lost 6 bases, and 9 bases had no gene match. This CDR3 spans 15 amino acids.

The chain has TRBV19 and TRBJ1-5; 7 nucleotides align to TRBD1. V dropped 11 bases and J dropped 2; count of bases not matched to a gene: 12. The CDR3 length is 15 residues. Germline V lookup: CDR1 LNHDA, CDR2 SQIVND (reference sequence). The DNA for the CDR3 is TGTGCCGCCCAAGACGGGACAGTTCGCAATCAGCCCCAGCATTTT. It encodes CAAQDGTVRNQPQHF.

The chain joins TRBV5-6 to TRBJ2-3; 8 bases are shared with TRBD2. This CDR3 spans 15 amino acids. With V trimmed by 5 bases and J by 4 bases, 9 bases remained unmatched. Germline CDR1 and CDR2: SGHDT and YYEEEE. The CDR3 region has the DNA TGTGCCAGCAGGACACTAGCGGAGGGGGCAGATACGCAGTATTTT. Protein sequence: CASRTLAEGADTQYF.

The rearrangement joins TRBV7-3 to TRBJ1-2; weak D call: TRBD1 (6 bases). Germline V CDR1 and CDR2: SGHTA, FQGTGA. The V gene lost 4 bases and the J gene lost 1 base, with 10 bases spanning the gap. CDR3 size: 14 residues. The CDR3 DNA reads TGTGCCAGCAGCTCCGGGACACTTAACTATGGCTACACCTTC. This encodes CASSSGTLNYGYTF.

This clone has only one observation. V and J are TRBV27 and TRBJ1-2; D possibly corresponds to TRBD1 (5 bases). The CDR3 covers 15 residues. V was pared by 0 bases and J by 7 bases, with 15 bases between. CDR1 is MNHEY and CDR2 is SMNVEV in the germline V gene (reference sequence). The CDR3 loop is CASSLSAGGTIGYTF. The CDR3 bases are TGTGCCAGCAGTTTATCGGCTGGAGGGACGATTGGCTACACCTTC.

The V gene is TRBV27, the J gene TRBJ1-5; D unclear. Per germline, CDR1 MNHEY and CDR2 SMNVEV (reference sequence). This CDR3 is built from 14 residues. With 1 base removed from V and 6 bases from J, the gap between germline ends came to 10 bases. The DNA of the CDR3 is TGTGCCAGCAGTTTATTCAGGCTGGGTCAGCCCCAGCATTTT. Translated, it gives CASSLFRLGQPQHF.

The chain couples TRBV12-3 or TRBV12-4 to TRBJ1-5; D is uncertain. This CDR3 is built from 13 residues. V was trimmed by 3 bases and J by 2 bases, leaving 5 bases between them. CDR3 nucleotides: TGTGCCAGCAGTTTCAATGGCAATCAGCCCCAGCATTTT. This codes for CASSFNGNQPQHF.

CDR3 region: CASSYSMAPADYGYTF. CDR3 DNA sequence: TGTGCCAGCAGTTATTCTATGGCCCCGGCGGATTATGGCTACACCTTC. V usage is TRBV6-5 and J usage is TRBJ1-2; D gene unclear. Germline CDR1 reads MNHEY; CDR2 reads SVGAGI. V lost 3 bases and J 5 bases, leaving 19 bases between the germline ends. This CDR3 has 16 residues.

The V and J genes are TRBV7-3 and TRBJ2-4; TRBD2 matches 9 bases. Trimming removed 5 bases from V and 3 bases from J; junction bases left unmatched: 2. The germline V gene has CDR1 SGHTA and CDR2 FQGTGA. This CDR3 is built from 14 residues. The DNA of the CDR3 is TGTGCCAGCAGCACAGCGGGAGGCAAAAACATTCAGTACTTC. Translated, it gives CASSTAGGKNIQYF.

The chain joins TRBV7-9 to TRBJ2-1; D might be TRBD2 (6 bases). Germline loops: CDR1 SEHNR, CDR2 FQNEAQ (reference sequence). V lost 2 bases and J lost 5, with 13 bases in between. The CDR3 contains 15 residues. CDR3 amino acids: CASSLRMRDDNEQFF. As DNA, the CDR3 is TGTGCCAGCAGCTTACGGATGCGGGACGACAATGAGCAGTTCTTC.

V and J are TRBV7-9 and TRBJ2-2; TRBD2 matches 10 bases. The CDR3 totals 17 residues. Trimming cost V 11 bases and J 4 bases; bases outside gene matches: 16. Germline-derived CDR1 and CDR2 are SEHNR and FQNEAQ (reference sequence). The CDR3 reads CAGRRASGSGGTGELFF. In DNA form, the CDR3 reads TGTGCCGGCCGCCGGGCTAGCGGGAGCGGGGGCACCGGGGAGCTGTTTTTT.

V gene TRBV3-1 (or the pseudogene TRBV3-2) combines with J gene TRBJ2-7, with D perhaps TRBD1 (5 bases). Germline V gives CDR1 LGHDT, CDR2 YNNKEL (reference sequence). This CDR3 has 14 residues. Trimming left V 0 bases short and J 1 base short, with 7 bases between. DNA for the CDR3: TGTGCCAGCAGCCAAGATCCAGGGTCCTACGAGCAGTACTTC. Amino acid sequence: CASSQDPGSYEQYF.

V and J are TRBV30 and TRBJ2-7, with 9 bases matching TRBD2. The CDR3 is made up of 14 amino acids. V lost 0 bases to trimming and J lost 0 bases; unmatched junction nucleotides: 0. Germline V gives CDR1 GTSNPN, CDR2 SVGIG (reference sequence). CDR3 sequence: CAWSVSGGSYEQYF. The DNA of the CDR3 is TGTGCCTGGAGTGTTAGCGGGGGCTCCTACGAGCAGTACTTC.

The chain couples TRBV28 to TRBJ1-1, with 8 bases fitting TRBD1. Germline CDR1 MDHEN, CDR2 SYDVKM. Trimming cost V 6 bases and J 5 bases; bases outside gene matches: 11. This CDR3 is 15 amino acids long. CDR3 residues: CASSLSRTGRTEAFF. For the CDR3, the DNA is TGTGCCAGCAGCTTGTCAAGGACAGGGAGAACTGAAGCTTTCTTT.

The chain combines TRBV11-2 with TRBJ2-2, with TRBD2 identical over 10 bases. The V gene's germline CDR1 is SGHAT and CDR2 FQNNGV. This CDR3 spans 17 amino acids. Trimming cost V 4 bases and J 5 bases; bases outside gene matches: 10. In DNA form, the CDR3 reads TGTGCCAGCAGCTCATTCCAGCGGGAGGGCCATACCGGGGAGCTGTTTTTT. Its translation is CASSSFQREGHTGELFF. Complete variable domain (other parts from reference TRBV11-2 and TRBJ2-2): EAGVAQSPRYKIIEKRQSVAFWCNPISGHATLYWYQQILGQGPKLLIQFQNNGVVDDSQLPKDRFSAERLKGVDSTLKIQPAKLEDSAVYLCASSSFQREGHTGELFFGEGSRLTVL.